A selection of T cell receptor beta chains follows, all from one sample in a study of cytomegalovirus exposure and HLA in healthy donors. The table came from immunoSEQ multiplex PCR; TCRdb's copy has only in-frame clones and leaves some out. The sample shows 180,000 or so clones, 75% to 85% of them seen only once. Sequenced material: PBMCs. The receptors shown here come from a man between 18 and 29 years old in good health and CMV-seronegative. Both conserved end residues are trimmed from each CDR3. Fields, in order: V gene, J gene, CDR3 protein.

TRBV2	TRBJ1-5	ASRPTGGRNQPQH
TRBV30	TRBJ1-1	AWSLPTGQNTEAF
TRBV20-1	TRBJ1-2	SASAHSDYT
TRBV30	TRBJ1-4	AWDRGANPTHEKLF
TRBV19	TRBJ1-6	ASSITGANNSPLH
TRBV30	TRBJ1-2	AWSARRPTGYGYT
TRBV2	TRBJ2-7	ASSAVTGSLVEQY
TRBV7-3	TRBJ2-2	ASSSNSGTGGNTGELF
TRBV7-6	TRBJ2-1	ASSLEGDGHNEQF
TRBV4-2	TRBJ1-5	ASSHHGTGREPQH
TRBV11-2	TRBJ2-3	ASSPRKGRDHTDTQY